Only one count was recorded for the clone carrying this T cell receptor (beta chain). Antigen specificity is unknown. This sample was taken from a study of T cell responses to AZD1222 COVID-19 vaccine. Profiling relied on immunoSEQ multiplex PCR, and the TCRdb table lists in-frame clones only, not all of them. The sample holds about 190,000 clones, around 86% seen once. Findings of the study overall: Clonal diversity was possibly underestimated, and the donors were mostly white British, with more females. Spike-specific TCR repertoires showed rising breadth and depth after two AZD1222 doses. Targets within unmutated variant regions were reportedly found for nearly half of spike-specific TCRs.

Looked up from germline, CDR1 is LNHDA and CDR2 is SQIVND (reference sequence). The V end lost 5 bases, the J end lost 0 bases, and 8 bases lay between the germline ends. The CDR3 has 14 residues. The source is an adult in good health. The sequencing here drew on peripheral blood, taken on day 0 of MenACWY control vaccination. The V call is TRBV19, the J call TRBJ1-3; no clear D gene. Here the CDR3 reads CASSEVVSGNTIYF. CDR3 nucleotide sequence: TGTGCCAGTAGTGAGGTTGTCTCTGGAAACACCATATATTTT. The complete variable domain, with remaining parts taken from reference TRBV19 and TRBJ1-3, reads DGGITQSPKYLFRKEGQNVTLSCEQNLNHDAMYWYRQDPGQGLRLIYYSQIVNDFQKGDIAEGYSVSREKKESFPLTVTSAQKNPTAFYLCASSEVVSGNTIYFGEGSWLTVV.